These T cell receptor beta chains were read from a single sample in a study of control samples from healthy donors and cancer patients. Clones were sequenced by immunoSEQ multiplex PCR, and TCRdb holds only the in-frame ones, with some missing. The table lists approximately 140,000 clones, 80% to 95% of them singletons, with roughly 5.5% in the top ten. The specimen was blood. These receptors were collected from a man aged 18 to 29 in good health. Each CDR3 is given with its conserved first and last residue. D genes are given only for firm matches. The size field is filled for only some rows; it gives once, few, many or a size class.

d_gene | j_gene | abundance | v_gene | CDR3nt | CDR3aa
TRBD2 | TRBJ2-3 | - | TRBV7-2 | TGTGCCAGCAGCTTAAGCGGGGTGGCAGATACGCAGTATTTT | CASSLSGVADTQYF
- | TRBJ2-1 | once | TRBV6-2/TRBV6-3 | TGTGCCAGCAGTTACGGCCTCGGGCGGAGCTCCTACAATGAGCAGTTCTTC | CASSYGLGRSSYNEQFF
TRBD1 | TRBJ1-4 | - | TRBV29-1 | TGCAGCGTCGGGACGACAGGGGTTAATGAAAAACTGTTTTTT | CSVGTTGVNEKLFF
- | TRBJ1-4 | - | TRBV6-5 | TGTGCCAGCAGTTACTCGCAGGGGAACGAAAAACTGTTTTTT | CASSYSQGNEKLFF
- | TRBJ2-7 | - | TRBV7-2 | TGTGCCAGCAGCTTAGGGGGCGCCCCGAGCTCCTACGAGCAGTACTTC | CASSLGGAPSSYEQYF
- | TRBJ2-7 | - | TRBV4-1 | TGCGCCAGCAGCCAAGGGTTCGGGCGGACGAGTCAGGGCGAGCAGTACTTC | CASSQGFGRTSQGEQYF
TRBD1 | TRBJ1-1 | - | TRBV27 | TGTGCCAGCAGTTTCCCGGACAGGGTCACTGAAGCTTTCTTT | CASSFPDRVTEAFF
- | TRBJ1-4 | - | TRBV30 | TGTGCCTGGAGTGTAATGGCCGGATCTAATGAAAAACTGTTTTTT | CAWSVMAGSNEKLFF
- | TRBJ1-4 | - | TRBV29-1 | TGCAGCGTTGAAGAAGACAGTTTCGGTGAAAAACTGTTTTTT | CSVEEDSFGEKLFF
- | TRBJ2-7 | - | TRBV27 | TGTGCCAGCAGTTTATGGCTGGGCTCCTACGAGCAGTACTTC | CASSLWLGSYEQYF
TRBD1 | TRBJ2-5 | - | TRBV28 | TGTGCCAGCAGTTTACTGAGGGGGCGGGAGACCCAGTACTTC | CASSLLRGRETQYF
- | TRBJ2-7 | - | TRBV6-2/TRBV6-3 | TGTGCCAGCAGTCCCCCTGTTGACGAGCAGTACTTC | CASSPPVDEQYF
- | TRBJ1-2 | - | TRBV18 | TGTGCCAGCTCACCAGGTATCCAATCCTATGGCTACACCTTC | CASSPGIQSYGYTF
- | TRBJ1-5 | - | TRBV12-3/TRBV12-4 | TGTGCCAGCACGCACTCTGATCAGCCCCAGCATTTT | CASTHSDQPQHF
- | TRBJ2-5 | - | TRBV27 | TGTGCCAGCAGTTTCCAAGGCTCCCCTCCCCACCAAGAGACCCAGTACTTC | CASSFQGSPPHQETQYF
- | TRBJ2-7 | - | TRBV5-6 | TGTGCCAGCAGCTTGGCCCCAGGTATCAGGGTTCACGAGCAGTACTTC | CASSLAPGIRVHEQYF
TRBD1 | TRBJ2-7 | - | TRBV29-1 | TGCAGCGCACGATTTAGACAGGGGGCGCGATACGAGCAGTACTTC | CSARFRQGARYEQYF
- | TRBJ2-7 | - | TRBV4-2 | TGTGCCAGCAGCCAAGGAGGTGAGGGGCAGGGATACGAGCAGTACTTC | CASSQGGEGQGYEQYF
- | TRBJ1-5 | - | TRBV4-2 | TGTGCCAGCAGCCAAGTCGTGTCGCTCCAGCCCCAGCATTTT | CASSQVVSLQPQHF
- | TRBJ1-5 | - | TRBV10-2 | TGCGCCAGCAGTGAACTCCCGAAATATAGCAATCAGCCCCAGCATTTT | CASSELPKYSNQPQHF
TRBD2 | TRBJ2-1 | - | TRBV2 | TGTGCCAGCAGTGCTCCGGGACTAGCGGGGTTCAGCAATGAGCAGTTCTTC | CASSAPGLAGFSNEQFF
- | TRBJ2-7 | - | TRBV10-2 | TGCGCCAGCAGTGAGGGGTTCAGCTACGAGCAGTACTTC | CASSEGFSYEQYF
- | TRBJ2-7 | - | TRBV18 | TGTGCCAGCTCACCCCGCCTCTTTGAGGGATCTCCCTACGAGCAGTACTTC | CASSPRLFEGSPYEQYF
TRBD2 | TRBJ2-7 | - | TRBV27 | TGTGCCAGCAGCCCCCAGACGGGGGGGGTGAGCGAGCAGTACTTC | CASSPQTGGVSEQYF
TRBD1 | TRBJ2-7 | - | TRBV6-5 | TGTGCCAGCAGTTACTCGAAGGCAGGGGGCCGGGAGCAGTACTTC | CASSYSKAGGREQYF
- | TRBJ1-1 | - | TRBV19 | TGTGCCAGTAGGGACGGTGGGAACACTGAAGCTTTCTTT | CASRDGGNTEAFF
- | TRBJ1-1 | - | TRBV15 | TGTGCCACCAGCGGGGTAGACAGTTACACTGAAGCTTTCTTT | CATSGVDSYTEAFF
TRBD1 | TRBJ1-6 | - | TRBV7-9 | TGTGCCAGCAGCCAAGGGACAGGGGCGTCACCCCTCCACTTT | CASSQGTGASPLHF
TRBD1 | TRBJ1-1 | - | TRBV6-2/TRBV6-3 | TGTGCCAGCAGTTGGGACAGGGCAAACACTGAAGCTTTCTTT | CASSWDRANTEAFF
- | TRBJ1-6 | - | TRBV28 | TGTGCCAGCAGTTTCCGGGACCAAAATTCACCCCTCCACTTT | CASSFRDQNSPLHF
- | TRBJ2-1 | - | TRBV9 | TGTGCCAGCAGCGTAGGGGGGAGCGTCGATGAGCAGTTCTTC | CASSVGGSVDEQFF
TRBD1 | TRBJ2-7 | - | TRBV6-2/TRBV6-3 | TGTGCCAGCAGTTCGACCCGGGACAGTCTTCTAGAGCAGTACTTC | CASSSTRDSLLEQYF
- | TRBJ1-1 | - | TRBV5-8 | TGTGCCAGCAGCCTCCCAAGGGGCGCGGGGCTGAACACTGAAGCTTTCTTT | CASSLPRGAGLNTEAFF
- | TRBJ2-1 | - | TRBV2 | TGTGCCAGCAGTCTCCCGATGGGTAGGAATTACAATGAGCAGTTCTTC | CASSLPMGRNYNEQFF
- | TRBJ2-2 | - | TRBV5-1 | TGCGCCAGCAGCCAGGGGCCAGCGGGTAACACCGGGGAGCTGTTTTTT | CASSQGPAGNTGELFF
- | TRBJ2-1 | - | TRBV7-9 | TGTGCCAGCAGCCAGGGGCCAAATGAGCAGTTCTTC | CASSQGPNEQFF
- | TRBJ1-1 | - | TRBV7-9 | TGTGCCAGCAGCGCTTCGACGGAGAACACTGAAGCTTTCTTT | CASSASTENTEAFF
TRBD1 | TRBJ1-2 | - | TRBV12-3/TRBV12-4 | TGTGCCAGCACCGGGACAGGGAATGCTGGCTACACCTTC | CASTGTGNAGYTF
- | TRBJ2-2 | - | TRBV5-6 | TGTGCCAGCAGCACAACCGGGGAGCTGTTTTTT | CASSTTGELFF
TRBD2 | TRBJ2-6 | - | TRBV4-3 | TGCGCCAGCAGCCAACGGACCCCTAGCGGGAGTTCTGGGGCCAACGTCCTGACTTTC | CASSQRTPSGSSGANVLTF
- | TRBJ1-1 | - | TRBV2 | TGTGCCAGCAGCACTTATGGTAGCACTGAAGCTTTCTTT | CASSTYGSTEAFF
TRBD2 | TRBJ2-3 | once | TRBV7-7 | TGTGCTAGCAGCCCGGTAGCGGGGAAATCAGATACGCAGTATTTT | CASSPVAGKSDTQYF
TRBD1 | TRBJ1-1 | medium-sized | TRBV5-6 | TGTGCCAGCAGCTCCGCGGACAGGGATCCGGCTGAAGCTTTCTTT | CASSSADRDPAEAFF
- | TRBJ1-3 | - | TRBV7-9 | TGTGCCAGCAGCCGCTCTGGAAACACCATATATTTT | CASSRSGNTIYF
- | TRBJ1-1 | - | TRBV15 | TGTGCCACCAGCAGGGACCAAGGGTGGGAAACTGAAGCTTTCTTT | CATSRDQGWETEAFF
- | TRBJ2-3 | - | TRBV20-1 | TGCAGTGCTAGTAGGCGCGGCACAGATACGCAGTATTTT | CSASRRGTDTQYF
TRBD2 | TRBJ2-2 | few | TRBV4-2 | TGTGCCAGCAGCCAAGATGCCCTAGCGGGAGGCACCGGGGAGCTGTTTTTT | CASSQDALAGGTGELFF
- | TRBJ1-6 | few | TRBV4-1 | TGCGCCAGCAGCGGGAGGGTACATTCACCCCTCCACTTT | CASSGRVHSPLHF
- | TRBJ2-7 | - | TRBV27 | TGTGCCAGCAGTTTAAGGGGTCAAGAGTCCGACGAGCAGTACTTC | CASSLRGQESDEQYF
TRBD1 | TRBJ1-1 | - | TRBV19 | TGTGCCAGTAGTATAGGGGGACAGCCTCGAATTACTGAAGCTTTCTTT | CASSIGGQPRITEAFF
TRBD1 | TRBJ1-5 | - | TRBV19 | TGTGCCAGTAGTATAGATTTTCAGGGGGGCAATCAGCCCCAGCATTTT | CASSIDFQGGNQPQHF
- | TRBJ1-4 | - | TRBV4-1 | TGCGCCAGCAGCCAAGGTCTTTGGAGGGGGACACCTCCAACTAATGAAAAACTGTTTTTT | CASSQGLWRGTPPTNEKLFF
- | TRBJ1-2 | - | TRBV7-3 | TGTGCCAGCAGCTCATTGCCCGGTACATCCTATGCAGGCTACACCTTC | CASSSLPGTSYAGYTF
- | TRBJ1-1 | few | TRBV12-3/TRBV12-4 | TGTGCCAGCAGCAACAAACCCTTCACTGAAGCTTTCTTT | CASSNKPFTEAFF
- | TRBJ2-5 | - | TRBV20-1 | TGCAGTGCTAGTCTCATCAGCGCGGGGACCCAGTACTTC | CSASLISAGTQYF
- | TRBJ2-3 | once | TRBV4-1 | TGCGCCAGCAGCCAAGCAGGGACAGATACGCAGTATTTT | CASSQAGTDTQYF
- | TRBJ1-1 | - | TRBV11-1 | TGTGCCAGCAGCCTAAGAGCGGGGAGGAACACTGAAGCTTTCTTT | CASSLRAGRNTEAFF
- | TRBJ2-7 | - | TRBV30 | TGTGCCTGGAGTGTGTCACCGGGACGGACCTCCTACGAGCAGTACTTC | CAWSVSPGRTSYEQYF
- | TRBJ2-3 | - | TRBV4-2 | TGTGCCAGCAGCCAAGATTTTAGGGACACAGATACGCAGTATTTT | CASSQDFRDTDTQYF
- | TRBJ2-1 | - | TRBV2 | TGTGCCAGCAGAGTATTGGAGCAGTTCTTC | CASRVLEQFF